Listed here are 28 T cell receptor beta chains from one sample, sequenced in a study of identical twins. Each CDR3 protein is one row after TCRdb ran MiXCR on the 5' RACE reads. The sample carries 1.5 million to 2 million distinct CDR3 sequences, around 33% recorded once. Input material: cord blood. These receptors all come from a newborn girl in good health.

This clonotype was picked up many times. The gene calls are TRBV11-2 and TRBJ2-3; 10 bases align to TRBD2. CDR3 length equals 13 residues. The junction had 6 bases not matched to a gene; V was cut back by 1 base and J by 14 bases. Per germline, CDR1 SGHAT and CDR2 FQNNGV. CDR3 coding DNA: TGTGCCAGCAGCTTAGTAGCGGGGGGTGGACGGTATTTT. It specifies CASSLVAGGGRYF.

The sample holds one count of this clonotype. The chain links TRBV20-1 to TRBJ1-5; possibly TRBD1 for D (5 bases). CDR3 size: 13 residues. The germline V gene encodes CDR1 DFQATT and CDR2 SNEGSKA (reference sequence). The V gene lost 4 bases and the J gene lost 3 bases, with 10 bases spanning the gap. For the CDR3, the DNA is TGCAGTGCTACCCCGGACACCAATCAGCCCCAGCATTTT. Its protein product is CSATPDTNQPQHF.

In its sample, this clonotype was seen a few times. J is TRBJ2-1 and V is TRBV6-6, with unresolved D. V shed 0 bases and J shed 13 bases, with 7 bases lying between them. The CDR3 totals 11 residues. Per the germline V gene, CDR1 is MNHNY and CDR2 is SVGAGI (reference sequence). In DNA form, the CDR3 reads TGTGCCAGCAGTTACTCTGGCCCTCAGTTCTTC. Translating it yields CASSYSGPQFF.

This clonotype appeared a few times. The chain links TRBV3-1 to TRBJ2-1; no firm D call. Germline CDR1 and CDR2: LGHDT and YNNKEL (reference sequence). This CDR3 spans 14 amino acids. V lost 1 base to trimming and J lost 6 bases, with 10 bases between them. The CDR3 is CASSQVPSSNEQFF. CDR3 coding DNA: TGTGCCAGCAGCCAAGTTCCCTCTAGCAATGAGCAGTTCTTC.

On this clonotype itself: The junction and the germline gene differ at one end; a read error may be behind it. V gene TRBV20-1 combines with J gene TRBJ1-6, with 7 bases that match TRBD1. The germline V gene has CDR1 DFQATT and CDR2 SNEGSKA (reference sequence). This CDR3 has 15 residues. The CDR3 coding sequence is TGCAGTGCCCCGACAGGGCGGCCGTATAATTCACCCCCCCACTTT. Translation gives CSAPTGRPYNSPPHF.

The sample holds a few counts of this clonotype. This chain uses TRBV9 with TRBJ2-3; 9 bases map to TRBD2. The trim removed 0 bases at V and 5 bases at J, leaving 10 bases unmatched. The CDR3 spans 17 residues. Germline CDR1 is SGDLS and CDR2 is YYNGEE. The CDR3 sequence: CASSVDVAGGPIDTQYF. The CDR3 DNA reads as TGTGCCAGCAGCGTAGATGTGGCGGGAGGGCCGATAGATACGCAGTATTTT.

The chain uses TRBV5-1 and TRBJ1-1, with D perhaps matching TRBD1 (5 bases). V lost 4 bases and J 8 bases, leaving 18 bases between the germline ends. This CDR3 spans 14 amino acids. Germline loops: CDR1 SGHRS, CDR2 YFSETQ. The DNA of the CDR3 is TGCGCCAGCAGCCCCCGGGGTTGGGGCGGAGAAGCTTTCTTT. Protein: CASSPRGWGGEAFF.

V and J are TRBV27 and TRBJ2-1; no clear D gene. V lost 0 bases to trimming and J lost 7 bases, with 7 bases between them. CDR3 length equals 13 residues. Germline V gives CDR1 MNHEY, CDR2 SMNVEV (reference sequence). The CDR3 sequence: CASSLSPINEQFF. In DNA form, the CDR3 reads TGTGCCAGCAGTTTATCCCCCATAAATGAGCAGTTCTTC.

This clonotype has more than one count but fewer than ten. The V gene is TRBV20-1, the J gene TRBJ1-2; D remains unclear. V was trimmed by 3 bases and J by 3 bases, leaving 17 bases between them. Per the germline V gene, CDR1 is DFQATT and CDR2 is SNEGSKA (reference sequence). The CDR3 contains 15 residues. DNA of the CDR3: TGCAGTGCTAGTTACTACAGTCCAAGGGACTATGGCTACACCTTC. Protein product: CSASYYSPRDYGYTF.

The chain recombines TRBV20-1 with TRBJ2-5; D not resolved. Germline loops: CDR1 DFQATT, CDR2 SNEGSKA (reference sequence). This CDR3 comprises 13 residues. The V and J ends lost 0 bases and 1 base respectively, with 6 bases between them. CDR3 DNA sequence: TGCAGTGCTAGAGAGCAGGTCCAAGAGACCCAGTACTTC. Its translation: CSAREQVQETQYF.

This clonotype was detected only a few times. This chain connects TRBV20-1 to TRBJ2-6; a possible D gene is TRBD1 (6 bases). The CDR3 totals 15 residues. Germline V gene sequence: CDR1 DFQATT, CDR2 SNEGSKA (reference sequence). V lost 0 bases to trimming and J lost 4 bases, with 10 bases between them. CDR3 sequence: CSARETGTGANVLTF. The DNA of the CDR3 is TGCAGTGCTAGAGAAACAGGGACCGGGGCCAACGTCCTGACTTTC.

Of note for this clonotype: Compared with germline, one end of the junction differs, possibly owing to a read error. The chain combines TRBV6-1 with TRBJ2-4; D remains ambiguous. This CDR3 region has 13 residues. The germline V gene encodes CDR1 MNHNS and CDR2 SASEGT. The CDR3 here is CASSEILRAFGTF. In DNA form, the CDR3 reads TGTGCCAGCAGTGAAATCTTAAGGGCCTTTGGAACTTTC.

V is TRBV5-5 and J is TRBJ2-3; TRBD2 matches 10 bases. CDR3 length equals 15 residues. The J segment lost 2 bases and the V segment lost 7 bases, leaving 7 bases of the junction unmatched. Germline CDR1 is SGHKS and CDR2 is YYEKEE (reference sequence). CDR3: CASVSGGAVTDTQYF. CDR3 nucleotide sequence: TGTGCCAGCGTAAGCGGGGGGGCCGTCACAGATACGCAGTATTTT.

CDR3 bases: TGTGCCAGCAGTTTAAGTGTCCTAGCGGGAGGCTCCTACGAGCAGTACTTC. Its translation is CASSLSVLAGGSYEQYF. The genes are TRBV28 and TRBJ2-7; the match to TRBD2 covers 11 bases. CDR1 is MDHEN, CDR2 SYDVKM, per germline. The CDR3 loop spans 17 amino acids. Trimming cost V 2 bases and J 0 bases; bases outside gene matches: 6.

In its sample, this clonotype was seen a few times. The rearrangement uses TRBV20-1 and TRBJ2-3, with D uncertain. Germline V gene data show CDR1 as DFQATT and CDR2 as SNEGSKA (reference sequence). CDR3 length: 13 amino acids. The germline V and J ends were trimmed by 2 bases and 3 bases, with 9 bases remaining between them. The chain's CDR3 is CSARISETDTQYF. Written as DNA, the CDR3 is TGCAGTGCTAGAATTTCCGAGACAGATACGCAGTATTTT.

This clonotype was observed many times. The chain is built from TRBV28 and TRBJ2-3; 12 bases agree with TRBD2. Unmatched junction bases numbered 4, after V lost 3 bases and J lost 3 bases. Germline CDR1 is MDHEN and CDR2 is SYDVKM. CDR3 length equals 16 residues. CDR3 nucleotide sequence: TGTGCCAGCAGTTTCCCACTAGCGGGAGGAACAGATACGCAGTATTTT. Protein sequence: CASSFPLAGGTDTQYF.

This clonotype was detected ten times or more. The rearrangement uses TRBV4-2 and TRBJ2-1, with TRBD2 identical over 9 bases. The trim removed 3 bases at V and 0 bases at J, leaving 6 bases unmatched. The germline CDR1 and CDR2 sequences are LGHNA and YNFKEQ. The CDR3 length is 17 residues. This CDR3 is CASSQVGLASSYNEQFF. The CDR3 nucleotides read TGTGCCAGCAGCCAGGTAGGACTAGCGAGCTCCTACAATGAGCAGTTCTTC.

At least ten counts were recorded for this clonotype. Written as DNA, the CDR3 is TGTGCCAGCATTAGCGGGAGAGCCTACGAGCAGTACTTC. The encoded protein is CASISGRAYEQYF. V is TRBV21-1 and J is TRBJ2-7; the table gives TRBD2 as D, unverified against the DNA. TRBV21-1 is deemed a pseudogene. The CDR3 contains 13 residues.

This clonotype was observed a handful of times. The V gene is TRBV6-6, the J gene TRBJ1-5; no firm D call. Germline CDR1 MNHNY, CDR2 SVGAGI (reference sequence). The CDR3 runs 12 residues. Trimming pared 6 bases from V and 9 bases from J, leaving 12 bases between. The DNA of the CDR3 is TGTGCCAGCAGCCCTCCAGAGGGGCCCCAGCATTTT. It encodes CASSPPEGPQHF.

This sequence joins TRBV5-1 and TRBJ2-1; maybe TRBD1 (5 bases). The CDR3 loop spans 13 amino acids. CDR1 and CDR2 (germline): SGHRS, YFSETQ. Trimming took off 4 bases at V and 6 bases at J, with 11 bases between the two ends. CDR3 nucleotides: TGCGCCAGCAGCGGCTCAGGGTTCAATGAGCAGTTCTTC. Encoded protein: CASSGSGFNEQFF.

CDR3 amino acids: CASSRGLAGAPTYNEQFF. CDR3 nucleotides: TGCGCCAGCAGCCGAGGACTAGCGGGGGCCCCGACCTACAATGAGCAGTTCTTC. The gene calls are TRBV5-1 and TRBJ2-1, with 13 bases fitting TRBD2. With 4 bases clipped from V and 2 bases from J, the junction kept 9 bases outside the gene matches. CDR3 length: 18 amino acids. Per germline, CDR1 SGHRS and CDR2 YFSETQ.

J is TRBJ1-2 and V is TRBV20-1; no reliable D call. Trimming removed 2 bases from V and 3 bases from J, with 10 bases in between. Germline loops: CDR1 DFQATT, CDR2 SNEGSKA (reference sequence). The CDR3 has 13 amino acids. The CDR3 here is CSARQVSDYGYTF. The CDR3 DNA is TGCAGTGCTAGACAGGTTTCTGACTATGGCTACACCTTC.

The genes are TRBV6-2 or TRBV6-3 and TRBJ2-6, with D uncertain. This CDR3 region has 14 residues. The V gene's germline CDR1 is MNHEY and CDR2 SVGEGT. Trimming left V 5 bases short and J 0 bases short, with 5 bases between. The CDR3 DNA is TGTGCCAGCAGTAAGTACTCTGGGGCCAACGTCCTGACTTTC. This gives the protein CASSKYSGANVLTF.

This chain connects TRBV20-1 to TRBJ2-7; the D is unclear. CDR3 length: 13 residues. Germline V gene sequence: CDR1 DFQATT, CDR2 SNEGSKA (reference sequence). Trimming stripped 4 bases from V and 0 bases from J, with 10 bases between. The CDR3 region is CSAIDYSSYEQYF. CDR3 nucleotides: TGCAGTGCTATTGATTACAGCTCCTACGAGCAGTACTTC.

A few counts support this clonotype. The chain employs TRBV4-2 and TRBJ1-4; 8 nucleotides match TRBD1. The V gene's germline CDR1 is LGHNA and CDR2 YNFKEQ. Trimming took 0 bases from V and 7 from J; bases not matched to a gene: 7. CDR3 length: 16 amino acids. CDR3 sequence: CASSQDQAGGGEKLFF. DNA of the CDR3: TGTGCCAGCAGCCAAGATCAGGCAGGGGGCGGTGAAAAACTGTTTTTT.

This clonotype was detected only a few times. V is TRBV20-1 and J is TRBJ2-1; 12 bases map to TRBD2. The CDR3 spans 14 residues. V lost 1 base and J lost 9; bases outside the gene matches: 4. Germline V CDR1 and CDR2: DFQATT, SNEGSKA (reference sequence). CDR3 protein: CSARGLAGVIEQFF. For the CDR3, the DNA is TGCAGTGCTAGAGGACTAGCGGGAGTCATTGAGCAGTTCTTC.

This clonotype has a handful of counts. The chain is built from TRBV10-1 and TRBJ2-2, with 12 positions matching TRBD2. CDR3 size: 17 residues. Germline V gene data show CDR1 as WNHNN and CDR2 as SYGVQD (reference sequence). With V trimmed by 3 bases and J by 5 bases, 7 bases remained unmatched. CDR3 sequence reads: CASSDPSGGGQTGELFF. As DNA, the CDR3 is TGCGCCAGCAGTGATCCTAGCGGGGGGGGTCAGACCGGGGAGCTGTTTTTT.

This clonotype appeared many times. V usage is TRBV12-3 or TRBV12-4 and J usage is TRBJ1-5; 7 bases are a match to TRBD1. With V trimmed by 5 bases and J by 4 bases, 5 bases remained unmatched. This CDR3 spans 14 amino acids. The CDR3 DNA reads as TGTGCCAGCAGTCCGTACAGGGGTAATCAGCCCCAGCATTTT. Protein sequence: CASSPYRGNQPQHF.